These 7 T cell receptor beta chains were sequenced from one sample in a study of CD8+CD57+ T cells in acquired aplastic anemia. CD8+CD57+ cell expansion had been shown by flow cytometry in patients chosen for sequencing. TCR beta VDJ and CDR3 profiles were obtained from a genomic DNA template. TCRdb re-called the reads with MiXCR, one entry per CDR3 protein. This sample carries approximately 150,000 distinct CDR3 sequences, 65% to 75% of them seen once, and the ten largest clones take 35% to 50%. The sample was sorted CD4+, CD8+, or CD8+CD57+ T cells (not recorded which) from PBMCs. These receptors originate from a human donor with aplastic anemia.

This rearrangement joins TRBV19 to TRBJ2-2, with D possibly TRBD2 on 6 matching bases. CDR1 and CDR2 from the germline V gene are LNHDA and SQIVND (reference sequence). The CDR3 extends over 14 amino acids. Trimming took 0 bases from V and 6 from J, leaving 8 bases between them. CDR3 sequence reads: CASSIESSAGELFF. In DNA, the CDR3 is TGTGCCAGTAGTATAGAGTCTAGCGCCGGGGAGCTGTTTTTT.

This chain links TRBV20-1 with TRBJ1-5; D unclear. The CDR3 runs 16 residues. Germline V gene data show CDR1 as DFQATT and CDR2 as SNEGSKA (reference sequence). The germline V and J ends were trimmed by 0 bases and 6 bases, with 18 bases remaining between them. CDR3 sequence: CSARDHLGTYGQPQHF. The CDR3 DNA reads TGCAGTGCTAGAGATCACCTCGGAACGTATGGTCAGCCCCAGCATTTT.

Details on this clonotype: This clone may be a read error of a much larger clone one base away. As the CDR3 is not closed by the conserved phenylalanine or tryptophan, this likely results from a read error. V and J are TRBV30 and TRBJ2-5; 8 nucleotides line up with TRBD1. Germline values: CDR1 GTSNPN, CDR2 SVGIG (reference sequence). V lost 3 bases and J lost 5; bases outside the gene matches: 8. CDR3 length equals 14 residues. CDR3 nucleotide sequence: TGTGCCTGGAGGATGCAGGGGGCGTGGGAGACCCAGTACCTC. Translation gives CAWRMQGAWETQYL.

This sequence joins TRBV7-2 and TRBJ2-1, with TRBD2 identical over 12 bases. V was clipped by 1 base and J by 4 bases; unmatched bases: 17. The CDR3 has 21 amino acids. The germline V gene has CDR1 SGHTA and CDR2 FQGNSA. The CDR3 nucleotides are TGTGCCAGCAGCTTAGGCCCTCGCGGGACTAGCGGGTGGGGTGATTACAATGAGCAGTTCTTC. Translation: CASSLGPRGTSGWGDYNEQFF.

The CDR3 DNA reads as TGTGCCACCAGTGACCCCAGGGGCGTGGATACGCAGTATTTT. Translating gives CATSDPRGVDTQYF. This chain connects TRBV24-1 to TRBJ2-3; tentative D call: TRBD1 (6 bases). The V and J ends lost 4 bases and 6 bases respectively, with 13 bases between them. This CDR3 has 14 residues. Germline loops: CDR1 KGHDR, CDR2 SFDVKD.

This clonotype came up a few times. The V call is TRBV7-2, the J call TRBJ2-1; possible D gene TRBD2, 5 bases. Germline loops: CDR1 SGHTA, CDR2 FQGNSA. Trimming left V 3 bases short and J 6 bases short, with 6 bases between. There are 12 residues in the CDR3. For the CDR3, the DNA is TGTGCCAGCAGCTTCGCGGGCAATGAGCAGTTCTTC. Translated: CASSFAGNEQFF.

The table lists this clonotype with a few counts. The genes are TRBV20-1 and TRBJ1-1; D ambiguous. The V end lost 3 bases, the J end lost 1 base, and 9 bases lay between the germline ends. Germline values: CDR1 DFQATT, CDR2 SNEGSKA (reference sequence). This CDR3 is 13 amino acids long. CDR3 residues: CSASRVTNTEAFF. CDR3 coding DNA: TGCAGTGCTAGTAGGGTAACGAACACTGAAGCTTTCTTT.